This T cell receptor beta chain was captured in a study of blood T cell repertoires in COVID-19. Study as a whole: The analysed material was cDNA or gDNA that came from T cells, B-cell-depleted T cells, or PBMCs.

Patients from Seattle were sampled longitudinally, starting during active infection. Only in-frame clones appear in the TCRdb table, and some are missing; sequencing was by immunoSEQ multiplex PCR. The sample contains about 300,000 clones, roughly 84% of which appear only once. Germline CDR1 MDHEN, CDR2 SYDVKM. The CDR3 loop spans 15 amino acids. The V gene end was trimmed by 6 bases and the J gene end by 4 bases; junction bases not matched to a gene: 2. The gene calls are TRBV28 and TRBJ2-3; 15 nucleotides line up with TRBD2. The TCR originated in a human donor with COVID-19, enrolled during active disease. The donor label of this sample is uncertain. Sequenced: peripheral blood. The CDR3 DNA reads TGTGCCAGCAGCCGGACTAGCGGGAGGGCAGATACGCAGTATTTT. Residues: CASSRTSGRADTQYF.